This is a list of T cell receptor beta chains from one sample in a study of blood T cell repertoires in COVID-19. Method: immunoSEQ multiplex PCR; TCRdb's copy keeps in-frame clones and lacks some. Of 200,000 to 250,000 clones in the sample, approximately 78% were seen once. The sequenced sample was peripheral blood. The origin of the receptors is a woman aged 70-85 years with COVID-19, enrolled during active disease. Each CDR3 is given with its conserved first and last residue. The D gene is left open where the match is weak. Only some rows state a clone size, as once, few, many or a class for expanded clones.

TRBD1 . TRBJ1-2 TRBV4-1 CASSQTLGQGRSYTF TGCGCCAGCAGCCAGACCCTAGGACAGGGGAGGAGCTACACCTTC
. . TRBJ2-1 TRBV18 CASSPQGYNEQFF TGTGCCAGCTCACCGCAGGGATACAATGAGCAGTTCTTC
. . TRBJ2-5 TRBV9 CASSVGELARRWETQYF TGTGCCAGCAGCGTAGGAGAGTTAGCGCGAAGGTGGGAGACCCAGTACTTC
TRBD1 . TRBJ1-4 TRBV9 CASSASGQGGEKLFF TGTGCCAGCAGCGCCTCGGGACAGGGAGGTGAAAAACTGTTTTTT
. . TRBJ2-7 TRBV3-1/TRBV3-2 CASSQSSEQYF TGTGCCAGCAGCCAGTCTAGCGAGCAGTACTTC
TRBD1 . TRBJ1-1 TRBV28 CASSFGQGAIDTEAFF TGTGCCAGCAGTTTCGGACAGGGGGCGATTGACACTGAAGCTTTCTTT
TRBD2 once TRBJ2-7 TRBV3-1/TRBV3-2 CASSLAGGSRGEQYF TGTGCCAGCAGCCTAGCGGGAGGGTCCCGTGGTGAGCAGTACTTC
TRBD1 . TRBJ2-3 TRBV10-1 CASRGQDTDTQYF TGCGCCAGCAGGGGACAGGACACAGATACGCAGTATTTT
TRBD2 few TRBJ2-5 TRBV19 CASTRASGSQETQYF TGTGCCAGTACCCGAGCTAGCGGGAGTCAAGAGACCCAGTACTTC
TRBD2 . TRBJ2-7 TRBV4-1 CASSPSGTYEQYF TGCGCCAGCAGTCCAAGCGGGACCTACGAGCAGTACTTC
. . TRBJ1-3 TRBV11-2 CASSWQITGNTIYF TGTGCCAGCAGCTGGCAGATAACTGGAAACACCATATATTTT
. . TRBJ2-2 TRBV28 CASSPRSTGELFF TGTGCCAGCAGCCCCCGGAGCACCGGGGAGCTGTTTTTT
TRBD1 . TRBJ2-1 TRBV11-3 CASSLGQGATMEQFF TGTGCCAGCAGCTTAGGACAGGGGGCAACTATGGAGCAGTTCTTC
TRBD2 . TRBJ2-3 TRBV14 CASSQASSGSGADTQYF TGTGCCAGCAGCCAAGCCTCTAGCGGGAGTGGTGCAGATACGCAGTATTTT
. . TRBJ2-2 TRBV2 CASTRGLAVNTGELFF TGTGCCAGCACCAGGGGGCTAGCGGTAAACACCGGGGAGCTGTTTTTT
TRBD1 . TRBJ1-5 TRBV29-1 CSVTSSRTGDNQPQHF TGCAGCGTTACATCTTCCCGGACAGGGGACAATCAGCCCCAGCATTTT
. . TRBJ1-5 TRBV7-2 CASSLAPAGSNQPQHF TGTGCCAGCAGCTTAGCGCCGGCAGGTAGCAATCAGCCCCAGCATTTT
. few TRBJ1-3 TRBV28 CASSTRGNTIYF TGTGCCAGCAGTACGAGAGGAAACACCATATATTTT
. . TRBJ2-1 TRBV2 CASSEARSYNEQFF TGTGCCAGCAGTGAAGCCCGCAGCTACAATGAGCAGTTCTTC
. . TRBJ1-1 TRBV2 CASSGSGVTEAFF TGTGCCAGCAGTGGATCGGGGGTCACTGAAGCTTTCTTT
TRBD1 . TRBJ1-5 TRBV19 CASSADRGNQPQHF TGTGCCAGTAGTGCCGACAGGGGCAATCAGCCCCAGCATTTT
. . TRBJ2-1 TRBV6-6 CASSYSRRADNEQFF TGTGCCAGCAGTTACTCGCGGCGGGCTGACAATGAGCAGTTCTTC
TRBD1 . TRBJ1-1 TRBV29-1 CSLSTGRNTEAFF TGCAGCTTATCGACAGGGAGAAACACTGAAGCTTTCTTT
. . TRBJ1-5 TRBV4-3 CASSQERLLSNQPQHF TGCGCCAGCAGCCAAGAACGTTTACTTAGCAATCAGCCCCAGCATTTT
. . TRBJ1-2 TRBV5-1 CASSLDEVDGYTF TGCGCCAGCAGCTTGGACGAGGTGGATGGCTACACCTTC
TRBD1 . TRBJ2-5 TRBV11-2 CASSRTGEETQYF TGTGCCAGCAGCAGGACAGGAGAAGAGACCCAGTACTTC
TRBD2 . TRBJ2-7 TRBV27 CASSLYSSGSSYEQYF TGTGCCAGCAGTTTATACTCAAGCGGGAGCTCCTACGAGCAGTACTTC